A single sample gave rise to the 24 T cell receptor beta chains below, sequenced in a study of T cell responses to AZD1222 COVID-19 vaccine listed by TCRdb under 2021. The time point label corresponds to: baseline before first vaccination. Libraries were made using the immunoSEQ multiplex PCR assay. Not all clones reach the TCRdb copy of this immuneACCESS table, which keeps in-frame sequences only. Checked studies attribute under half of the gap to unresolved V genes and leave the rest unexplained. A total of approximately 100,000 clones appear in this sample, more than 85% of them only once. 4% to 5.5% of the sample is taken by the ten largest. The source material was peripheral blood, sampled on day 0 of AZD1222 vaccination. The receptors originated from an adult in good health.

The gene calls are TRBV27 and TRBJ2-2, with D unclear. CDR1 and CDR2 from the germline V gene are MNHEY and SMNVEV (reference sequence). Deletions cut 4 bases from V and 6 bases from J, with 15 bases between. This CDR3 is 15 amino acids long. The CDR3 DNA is TGTGCCAGCAGTTCGAGACTCTACCGGGCCGGGGAGCTGTTTTTT. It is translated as CASSSRLYRAGELFF.

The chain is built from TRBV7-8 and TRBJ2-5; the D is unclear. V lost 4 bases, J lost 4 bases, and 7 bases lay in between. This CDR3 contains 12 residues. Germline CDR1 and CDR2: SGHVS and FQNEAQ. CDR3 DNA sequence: TGTGCCAGCAGCTCCTGGGGAGAGACCCAGTACTTC. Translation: CASSSWGETQYF.

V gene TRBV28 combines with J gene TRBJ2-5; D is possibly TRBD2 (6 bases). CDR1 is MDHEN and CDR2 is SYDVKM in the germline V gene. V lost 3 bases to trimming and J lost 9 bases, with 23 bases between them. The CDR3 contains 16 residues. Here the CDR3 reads CASSFRTWTRGGAQYF. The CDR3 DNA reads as TGTGCCAGCAGTTTCCGCACGTGGACACGGGGAGGAGCCCAGTACTTC.

For the CDR3, the DNA is TGTGCCACCAGTCGGCACTGGGACACCAACAATGAGCAGTTCTTC. Translation gives CATSRHWDTNNEQFF. The rearrangement uses TRBV24-1 and TRBJ2-1; a weak D match, TRBD1 (6 bases). This CDR3 contains 15 residues. V lost 6 bases and J 5 bases, leaving 16 bases between the germline ends. From germline, CDR1 is KGHDR and CDR2 SFDVKD.

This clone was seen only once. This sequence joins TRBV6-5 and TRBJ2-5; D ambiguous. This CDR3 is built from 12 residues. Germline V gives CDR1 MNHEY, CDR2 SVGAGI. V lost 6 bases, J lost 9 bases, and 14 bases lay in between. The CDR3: CASRVPFGPQYF. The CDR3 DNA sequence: TGTGCCAGCAGAGTCCCCTTCGGGCCCCAGTACTTC.

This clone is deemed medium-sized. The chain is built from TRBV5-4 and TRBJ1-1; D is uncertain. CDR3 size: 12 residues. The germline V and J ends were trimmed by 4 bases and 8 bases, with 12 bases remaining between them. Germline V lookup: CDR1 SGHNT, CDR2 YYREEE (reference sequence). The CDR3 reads CASSPGRSEAFF. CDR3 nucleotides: TGTGCCAGCAGCCCTGGACGTAGCGAAGCTTTCTTT. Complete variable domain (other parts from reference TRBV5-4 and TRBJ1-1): ETGVTQSPTHLIKTRGQQVTLRCSSQSGHNTVSWYQQALGQGPQFIFQYYREEENGRGNFPPRFSGLQFPNYSSELNVNALELDDSALYLCASSPGRSEAFFGQGTRLTVV.

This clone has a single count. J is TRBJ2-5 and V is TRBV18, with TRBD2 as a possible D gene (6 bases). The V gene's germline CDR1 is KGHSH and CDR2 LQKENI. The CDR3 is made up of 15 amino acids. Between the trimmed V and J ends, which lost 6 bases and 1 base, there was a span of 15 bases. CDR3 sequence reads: CASSRTGRAQETQYF. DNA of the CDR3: TGTGCCAGCTCTCGGACCGGGAGAGCCCAAGAGACCCAGTACTTC.

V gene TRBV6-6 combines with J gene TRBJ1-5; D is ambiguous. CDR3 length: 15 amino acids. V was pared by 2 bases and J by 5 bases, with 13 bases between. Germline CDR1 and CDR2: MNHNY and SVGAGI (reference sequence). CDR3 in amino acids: CASSYDPARHQPQHF. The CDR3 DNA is TGTGCCAGCAGTTACGACCCGGCGAGGCATCAGCCCCAGCATTTT.

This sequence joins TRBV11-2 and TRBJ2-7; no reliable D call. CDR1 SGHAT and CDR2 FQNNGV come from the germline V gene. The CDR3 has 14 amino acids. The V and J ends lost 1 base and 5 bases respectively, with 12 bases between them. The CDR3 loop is CASSLGSSAHEQYF. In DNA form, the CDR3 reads TGTGCCAGCAGCTTAGGAAGTAGTGCCCACGAGCAGTACTTC.

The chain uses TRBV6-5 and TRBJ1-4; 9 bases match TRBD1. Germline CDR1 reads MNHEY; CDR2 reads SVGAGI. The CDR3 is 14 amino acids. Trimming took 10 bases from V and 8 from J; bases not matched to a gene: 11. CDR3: CAITTGGLGEKLFF. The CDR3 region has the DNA TGTGCCATCACTACAGGGGGCTTAGGGGAAAAACTGTTTTTT.

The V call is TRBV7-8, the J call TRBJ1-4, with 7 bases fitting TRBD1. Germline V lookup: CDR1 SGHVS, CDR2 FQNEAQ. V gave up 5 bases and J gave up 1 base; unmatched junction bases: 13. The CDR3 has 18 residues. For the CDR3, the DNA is TGTGCCAGCAGCCCACACAGGGGCGGTCAGGGAACTAATGAAAAACTGTTTTTT. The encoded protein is CASSPHRGGQGTNEKLFF.

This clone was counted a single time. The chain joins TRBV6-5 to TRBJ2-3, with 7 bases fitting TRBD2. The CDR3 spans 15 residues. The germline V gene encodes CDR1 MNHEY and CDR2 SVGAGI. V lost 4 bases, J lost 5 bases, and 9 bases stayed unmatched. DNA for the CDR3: TGTGCCAGCAGTTGGGCGGGGATAGCGGGAGATACGCAGTATTTT. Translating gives CASSWAGIAGDTQYF.

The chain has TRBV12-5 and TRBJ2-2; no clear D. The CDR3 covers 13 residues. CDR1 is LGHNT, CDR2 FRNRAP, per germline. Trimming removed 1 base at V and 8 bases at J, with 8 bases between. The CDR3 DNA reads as TGTGCTAGTGGTTTGGAGTGGGAAGGGGAGCTGTTTTTT. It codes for CASGLEWEGELFF.

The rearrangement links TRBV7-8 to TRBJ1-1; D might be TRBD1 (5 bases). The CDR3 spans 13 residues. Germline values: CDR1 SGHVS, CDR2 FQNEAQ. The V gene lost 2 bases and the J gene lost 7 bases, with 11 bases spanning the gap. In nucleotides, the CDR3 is TGTGCCAGCAGCTTACTATGGGGCGGTGAAGCTTTCTTT. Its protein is CASSLLWGGEAFF.

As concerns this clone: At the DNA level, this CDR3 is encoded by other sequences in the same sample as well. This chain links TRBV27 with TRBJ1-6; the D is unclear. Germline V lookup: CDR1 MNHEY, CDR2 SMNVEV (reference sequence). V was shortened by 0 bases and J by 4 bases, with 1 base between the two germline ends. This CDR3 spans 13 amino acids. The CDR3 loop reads CASSLSYNSPLHF. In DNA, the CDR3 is TGTGCCAGCAGTTTATCGTATAATTCACCCCTCCACTTT.

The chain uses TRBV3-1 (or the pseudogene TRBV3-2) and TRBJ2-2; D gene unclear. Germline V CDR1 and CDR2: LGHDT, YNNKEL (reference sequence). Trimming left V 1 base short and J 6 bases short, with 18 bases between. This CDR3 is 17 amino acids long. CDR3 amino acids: CASSQVLGPRRAGELFF. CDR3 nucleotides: TGTGCCAGCAGCCAAGTATTGGGTCCACGTAGGGCCGGGGAGCTGTTTTTT.

As DNA, the CDR3 is TGTGCCAGCAGCTCGGGGGGACAGGGAAGGGGCTACACCTTC. Translated: CASSSGGQGRGYTF. The chain joins TRBV7-2 to TRBJ1-2, with 9 bases matching TRBD1. This CDR3 has 14 residues. V dropped 4 bases and J dropped 8; count of bases not matched to a gene: 8. Germline assignment: CDR1 SGHTA and CDR2 FQGNSA.

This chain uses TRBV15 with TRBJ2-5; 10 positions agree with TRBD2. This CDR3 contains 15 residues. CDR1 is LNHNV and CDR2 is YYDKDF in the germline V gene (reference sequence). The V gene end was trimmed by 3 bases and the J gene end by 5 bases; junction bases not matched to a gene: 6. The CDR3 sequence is CATSSGSGRMETQYF. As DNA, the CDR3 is TGTGCCACCAGCAGTGGTAGCGGGAGGATGGAGACCCAGTACTTC.

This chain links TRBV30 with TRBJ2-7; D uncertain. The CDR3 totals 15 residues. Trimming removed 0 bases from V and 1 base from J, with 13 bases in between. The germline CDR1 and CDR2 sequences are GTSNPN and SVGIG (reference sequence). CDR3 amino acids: CAWSVVKGISYEQYF. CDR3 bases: TGTGCCTGGAGTGTTGTCAAGGGAATTTCCTACGAGCAGTACTTC.

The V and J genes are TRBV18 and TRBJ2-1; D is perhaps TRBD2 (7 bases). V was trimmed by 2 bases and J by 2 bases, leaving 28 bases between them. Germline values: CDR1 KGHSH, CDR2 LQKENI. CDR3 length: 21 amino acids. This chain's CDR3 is CASSPNTGDSTGRGAYNEQFF. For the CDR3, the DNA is TGTGCCAGCTCACCAAACACGGGTGACTCTACAGGGAGGGGGGCCTACAATGAGCAGTTCTTC.

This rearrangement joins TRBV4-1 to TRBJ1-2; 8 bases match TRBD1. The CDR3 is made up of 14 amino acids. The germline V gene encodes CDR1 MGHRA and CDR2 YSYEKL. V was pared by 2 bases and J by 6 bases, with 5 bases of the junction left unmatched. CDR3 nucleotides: TGCGCCAGCAGCCAACCAAGCAGGGGGCATGGCTACACCTTC. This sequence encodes CASSQPSRGHGYTF.

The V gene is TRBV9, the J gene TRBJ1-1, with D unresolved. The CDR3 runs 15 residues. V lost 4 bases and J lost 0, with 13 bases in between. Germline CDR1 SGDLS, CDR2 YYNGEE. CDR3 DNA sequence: TGTGCCAGCAGCTCACTGACGGACCTGAACACTGAAGCTTTCTTT. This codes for CASSSLTDLNTEAFF.

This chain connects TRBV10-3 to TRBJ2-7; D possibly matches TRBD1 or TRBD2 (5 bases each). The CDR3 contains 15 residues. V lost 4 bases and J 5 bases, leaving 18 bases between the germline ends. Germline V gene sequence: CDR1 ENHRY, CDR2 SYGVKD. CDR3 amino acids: CAISGWGGSRDEQYF. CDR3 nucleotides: TGTGCCATCAGTGGGTGGGGCGGGTCTAGGGACGAGCAGTACTTC.

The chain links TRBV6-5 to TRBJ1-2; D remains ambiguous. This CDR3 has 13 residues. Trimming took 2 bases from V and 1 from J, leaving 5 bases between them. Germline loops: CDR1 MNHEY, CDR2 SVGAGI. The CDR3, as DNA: TGTGCCAGCAGTTACCGGATTAACTATGGCTACACCTTC. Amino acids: CASSYRINYGYTF.